The entry below describes one TCR beta chain. Its antigen is unidentified. This record belongs to a study of T-cell memory formation after mild COVID-19. Broader study findings: CD4+ contracting clones were mainly CM and EM; CD8+ ones, EMRA. Researchers could not confirm that second-wave clones peaking on day 37 targeted SARS-CoV-2.

TCRdb re-analysed the 5' RACE reads in MiXCR, keeping a single row per CDR3 protein. The data show roughly 180,000 distinct CDR3 sequences, approximately 17% seen once. CDR1 SGHTA and CDR2 FQGNSA come from the germline V gene. The CDR3 covers 15 residues. Trimming cost V 5 bases and J 0 bases; bases outside gene matches: 6. The origin of this receptor is a man aged 18 to 35 who had mild COVID-19 (a few samples of this study predate the infection). Cell type and time point are not known. The specimen was PBMCs or a T cell subset sorted from them (not recorded which). The chain is built from TRBV7-2 and TRBJ2-7, with 8 bases lining up with TRBD2. The CDR3 protein is CASSLSGGHSYEQYF. The CDR3 nucleotides are TGTGCCAGCAGCCTGAGCGGGGGACACTCCTACGAGCAGTACTTC.